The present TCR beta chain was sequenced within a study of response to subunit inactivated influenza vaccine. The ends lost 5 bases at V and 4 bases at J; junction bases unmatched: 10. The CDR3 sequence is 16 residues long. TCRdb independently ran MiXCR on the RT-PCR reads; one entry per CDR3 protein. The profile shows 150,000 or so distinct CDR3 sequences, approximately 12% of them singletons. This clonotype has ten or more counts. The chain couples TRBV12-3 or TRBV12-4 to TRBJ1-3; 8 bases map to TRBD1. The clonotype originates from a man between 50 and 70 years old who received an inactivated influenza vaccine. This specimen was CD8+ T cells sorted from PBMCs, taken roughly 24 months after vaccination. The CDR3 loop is CASSGGQGLSGNTIYF. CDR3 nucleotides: TGTGCCAGCAGTGGCGGACAGGGACTGAGCGGAAACACCATATATTTT.